The 8 T cell receptor beta chains below all came from one sample that was sequenced in a study of beta chain features in type 1 diabetes. The isolated RNA, all of it, was reverse transcribed, so expressed TCRB transcripts were what got sequenced. Clones were sequenced by immunoSEQ multiplex PCR, and TCRdb holds only the in-frame ones, with some missing. The sample records under 900,000 clones, 15% to 20% being singletons. Sequencing was carried out using naive CD4+ T cells from blood. These TCRs come from a woman aged 18 to 35 in good health.

There are a few counts of this clone. In nucleotides, the CDR3 is TGTGCCAGCAGCCCAGGGGAACTAGCGGGAACGATCAAGTCCTACAATGAGCAGTTCTTC. Its translation is CASSPGELAGTIKSYNEQFF. This chain links TRBV4-2 with TRBJ2-1; 10 nucleotides agree with TRBD2. The CDR3 covers 20 residues. V shed 4 bases, J shed 1 base, and the junction held 16 bases outside the gene matches. Germline V lookup: CDR1 LGHNA, CDR2 YNFKEQ.

CDR3 in DNA: TGTGCCAGCAGCTTAGCGGTTAGCTCCTACAATGAGCAGTTCTTC. This encodes CASSLAVSSYNEQFF. The J gene is TRBJ2-1, the V gene TRBV13; no clear D gene. The CDR3 sequence is 15 residues long. Trimming took 1 base from V and 0 from J, leaving 7 bases between them. The germline gives CDR1 PRHDT, CDR2 FYEKMQ (reference sequence). The full variable domain, with the rest looked up from reference TRBV13 and TRBJ2-1, is AAGVIQSPRHLIKEKRETATLKCYPIPRHDTVYWYQQGPGQDPQFLISFYEKMQSDKGSIPDRFSAQQFSDYHSELNMSSLELGDSALYFCASSLAVSSYNEQFFGPGTRLTVL.

This sequence joins TRBV9 and TRBJ2-3; weak D call: TRBD2 (5 bases). The ends were cut back, 2 bases at V and 5 bases at J, with 9 bases in the middle. The CDR3 contains 13 residues. Per germline, CDR1 SGDLS and CDR2 YYNGEE. The CDR3 nucleotides read TGTGCCAGCAGCGTTAGGACTGAAGATACGCAGTATTTT. Translating gives CASSVRTEDTQYF.

This clone has a handful of counts. The rearrangement uses TRBV9 and TRBJ2-6; D call uncertain. The length of the CDR3 is 16 residues. Germline CDR1 is SGDLS and CDR2 is YYNGEE. Trimming removed 4 bases from V and 0 bases from J, with 11 bases in between. CDR3 amino acids: CASSFRTVSGANVLTF. In DNA, the CDR3 is TGTGCCAGCAGCTTCCGGACCGTCTCTGGGGCCAACGTCCTGACTTTC.

This chain connects TRBV5-1 to TRBJ2-1, with 8 bases identical to TRBD2. Trimming took 3 bases from V and 9 from J; bases not matched to a gene: 2. The CDR3 is made up of 12 amino acids. The V gene's germline CDR1 is SGHRS and CDR2 YFSETQ. This CDR3 reads CASSWAGGEQFF. In DNA form, the CDR3 reads TGCGCCAGCAGCTGGGCGGGAGGTGAGCAGTTCTTC.

The CDR3 loop is CSAKGRETQYF. The CDR3 DNA reads TGCAGTGCTAAGGGGAGAGAGACCCAGTACTTC. The V call is TRBV20-1, the J call TRBJ2-5; D tentatively fits TRBD1 or TRBD2 (5 bases each). Germline lookup yields CDR1 DFQATT and CDR2 SNEGSKA (reference sequence). Trimming cost V 4 bases and J 4 bases, with 7 bases left between them. This CDR3 has 11 residues.

This clone was detected a few times. This chain connects TRBV6-5 to TRBJ2-5; the D is unclear. In germline, CDR1 is MNHEY, CDR2 SVGAGI. Trimming pared 0 bases from V and 5 bases from J, leaving 10 bases between. This CDR3 has 14 amino acids. The CDR3 nucleotides are TGTGCCAGCAGTTACTCGATCCTCTTGGAGACCCAGTACTTC. It yields the protein CASSYSILLETQYF.

This chain connects TRBV29-1 to TRBJ2-5; D uncertain. Per germline, CDR1 SQVTM and CDR2 ANQGSEA. The CDR3 sequence is 12 residues long. The V end lost 7 bases, the J end lost 7 bases, and 16 bases lay between the germline ends. The CDR3 region is CSAIGGVGTQYF. For the CDR3, the DNA is TGCAGCGCAATAGGTGGGGTTGGGACCCAGTACTTC.